This T cell receptor (beta chain) was found in a study of neurological immune-mediated disorders. Each CDR3 protein gets one entry after TCRdb re-called the 5' RACE reads with MiXCR. The sample has roughly 50,000 distinct CDR3 sequences, about 13% seen once. Germline V gene sequence: CDR1 LGHDT, CDR2 YNNKEL (reference sequence). This CDR3 spans 15 amino acids. The V segment lost 1 base and the J segment 7 bases; nucleotides outside the gene matches: 6. This chain joins TRBV3-1 and TRBJ2-2, with 7 bases aligning to TRBD1. The sequencing sample was made of PBMCs. The sequence came from a woman aged 55-75 years with HTLV-1-associated myelopathy (HAM/TSP). The CDR3 nucleotides are TGTGCCAGCAGCCAAGGACAGGGACGCGGCGGGGAGCTGTTTTTT. Translation: CASSQGQGRGGELFF.